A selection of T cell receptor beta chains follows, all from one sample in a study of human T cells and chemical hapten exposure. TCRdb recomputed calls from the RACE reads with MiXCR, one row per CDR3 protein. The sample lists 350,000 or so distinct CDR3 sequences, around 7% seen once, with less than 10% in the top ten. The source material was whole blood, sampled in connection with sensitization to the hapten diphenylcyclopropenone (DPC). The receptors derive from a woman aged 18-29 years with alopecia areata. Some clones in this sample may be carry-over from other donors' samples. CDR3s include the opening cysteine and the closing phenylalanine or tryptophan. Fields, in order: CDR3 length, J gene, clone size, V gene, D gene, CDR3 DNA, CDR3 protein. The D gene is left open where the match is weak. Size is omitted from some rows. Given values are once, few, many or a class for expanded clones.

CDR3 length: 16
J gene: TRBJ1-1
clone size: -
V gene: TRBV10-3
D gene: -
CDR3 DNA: TGTGCCATCAGTGATACAGTATTGGGGGTGGGGACTGAAGCTTTCTTT
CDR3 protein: CAISDTVLGVGTEAFF

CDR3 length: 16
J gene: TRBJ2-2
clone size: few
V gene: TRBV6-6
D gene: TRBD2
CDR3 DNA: TGTGCCAGCAGTTACTCACTAGCGGGGGAGACCGGGGAGCTGTTTTTT
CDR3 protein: CASSYSLAGETGELFF

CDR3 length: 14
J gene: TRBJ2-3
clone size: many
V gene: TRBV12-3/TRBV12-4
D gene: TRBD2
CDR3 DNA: TGTGCCAGCAGTTCAGCGGGGGGGCCGGATACGCAGTATTTT
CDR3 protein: CASSSAGGPDTQYF

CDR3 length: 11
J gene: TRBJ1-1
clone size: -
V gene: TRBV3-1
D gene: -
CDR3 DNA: TGTGCCAGCAGCCAAGCCCGGGAGCTTTTCTTT
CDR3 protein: CASSQARELFF

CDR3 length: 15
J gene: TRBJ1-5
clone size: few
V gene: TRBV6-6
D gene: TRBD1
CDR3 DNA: TGTGCCAGCAGGCCCCCCGGGACAGGGAAACAGCCCCAGCATTTT
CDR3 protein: CASRPPGTGKQPQHF

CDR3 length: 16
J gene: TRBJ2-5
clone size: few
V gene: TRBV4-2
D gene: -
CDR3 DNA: TGTGCCAGCAGCCAAGACCTTAGGGAAGTTAAAGAGACCCAGTACTTC
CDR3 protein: CASSQDLREVKETQYF

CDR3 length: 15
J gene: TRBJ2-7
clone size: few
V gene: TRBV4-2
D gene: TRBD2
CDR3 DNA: TGTGCCAGCAGCCAAGAAGCTAGCGGGGGCCACGAGCAGTACTTC
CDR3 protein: CASSQEASGGHEQYF

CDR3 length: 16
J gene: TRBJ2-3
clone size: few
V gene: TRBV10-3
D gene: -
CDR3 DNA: TGTGCCATCAGTGAGTCGGTAGCAGGGGGCACAGATACGCAGTATTTT
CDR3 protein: CAISESVAGGTDTQYF

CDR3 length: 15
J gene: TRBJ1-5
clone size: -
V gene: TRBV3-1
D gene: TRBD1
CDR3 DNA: TGTGCCAGCAGCCGGACAGGGAGCCGGGGTCAGCCCCAGCATTTT
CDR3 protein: CASSRTGSRGQPQHF

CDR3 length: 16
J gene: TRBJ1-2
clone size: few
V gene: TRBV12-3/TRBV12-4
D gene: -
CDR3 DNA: TGTGCCAGCAGTCCCGGGACGGCTACAGGAGGCTATGGCTACACCTTC
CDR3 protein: CASSPGTATGGYGYTF

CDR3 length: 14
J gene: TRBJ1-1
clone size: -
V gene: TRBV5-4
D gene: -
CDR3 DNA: TGTGCCAGCAGCTTGGAAAAGATGAACACTGAAGCTTTCTTT
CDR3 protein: CASSLEKMNTEAFF

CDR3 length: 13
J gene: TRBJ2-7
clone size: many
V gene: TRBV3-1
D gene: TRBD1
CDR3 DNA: TGTGCCAGCACAGTGGGACAGGGAAACGAGCAGTACTTC
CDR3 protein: CASTVGQGNEQYF

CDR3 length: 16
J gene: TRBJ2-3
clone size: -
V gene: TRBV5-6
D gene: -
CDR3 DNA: TGTGCCAGCAGCTTGGGGGGAGTAAGAGGCGCAGATACGCAGTATTTT
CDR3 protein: CASSLGGVRGADTQYF

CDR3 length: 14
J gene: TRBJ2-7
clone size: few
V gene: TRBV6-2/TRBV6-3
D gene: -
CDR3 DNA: TGTGCCAGCAGTAACCCCGGGATTATCGACGAGCAGTACTTC
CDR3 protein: CASSNPGIIDEQYF

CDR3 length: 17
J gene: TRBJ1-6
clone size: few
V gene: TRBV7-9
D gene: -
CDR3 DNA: -
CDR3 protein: CASTSGITGLSDSPLHF

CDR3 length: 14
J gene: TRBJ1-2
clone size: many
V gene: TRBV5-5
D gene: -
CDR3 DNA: TGTGCCAGCAGCTTGGCAGGGCGTAACTATGGCTACACCTTC
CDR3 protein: CASSLAGRNYGYTF

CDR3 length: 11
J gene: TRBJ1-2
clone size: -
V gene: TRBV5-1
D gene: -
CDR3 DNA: TGCGCCAGCGGCAACACCTATGGCTACACCTTC
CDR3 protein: CASGNTYGYTF

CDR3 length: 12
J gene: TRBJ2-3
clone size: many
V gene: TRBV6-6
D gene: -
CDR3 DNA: TGTGCCAGCTCACCAAGCTCAGATACGCAGTATTTT
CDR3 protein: CASSPSSDTQYF

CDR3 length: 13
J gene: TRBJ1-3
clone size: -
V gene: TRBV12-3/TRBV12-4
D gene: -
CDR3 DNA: TGTGCCAGCTTCCTTCTGTTAGGAAACACCATATATTTT
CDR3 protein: CASFLLLGNTIYF

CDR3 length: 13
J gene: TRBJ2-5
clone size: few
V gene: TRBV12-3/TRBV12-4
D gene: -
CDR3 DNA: TGTGCCAGCAGTTTGTTCAGGACTACGGCCCAGTACTTC
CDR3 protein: CASSLFRTTAQYF

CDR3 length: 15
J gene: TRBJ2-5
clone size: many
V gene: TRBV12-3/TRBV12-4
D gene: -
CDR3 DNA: TGTGCCAGCACAAGGTCCCGCGGGGGCGGGGAGACCCAGTACTTC
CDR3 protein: CASTRSRGGGETQYF

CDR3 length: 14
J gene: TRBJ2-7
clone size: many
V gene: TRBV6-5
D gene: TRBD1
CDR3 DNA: TGTGCCAGCAGTTACTTCCAGGGGGCCTACGAGCAGTACTTC
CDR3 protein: CASSYFQGAYEQYF

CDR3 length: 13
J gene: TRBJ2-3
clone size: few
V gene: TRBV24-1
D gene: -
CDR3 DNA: TGTGCCACCAGTGGGGCAGGGGTCGATACGCAGTATTTT
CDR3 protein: CATSGAGVDTQYF

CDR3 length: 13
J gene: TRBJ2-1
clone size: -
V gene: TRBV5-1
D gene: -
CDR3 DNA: TGCGCCAGCAGCTTGGAACTCCGCAATGAGCAGTTCTTC
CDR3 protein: CASSLELRNEQFF

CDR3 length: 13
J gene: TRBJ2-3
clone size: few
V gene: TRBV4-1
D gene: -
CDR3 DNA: TGCGCCACACAAGGCGGGGGCACAGATACGCAGTATTTT
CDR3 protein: CATQGGGTDTQYF

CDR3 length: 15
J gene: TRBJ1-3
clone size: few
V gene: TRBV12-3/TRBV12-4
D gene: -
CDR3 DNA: TGTGCCAGCAGGATCCTGAGGGGAGGTGGAAACACCATATATTTT
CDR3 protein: CASRILRGGGNTIYF

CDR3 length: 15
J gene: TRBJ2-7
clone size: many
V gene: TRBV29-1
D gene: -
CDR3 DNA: TGCAGCGTTGGGGGGGAGGCAGGGGCCACCTACGAGCAGTACTTC
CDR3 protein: CSVGGEAGATYEQYF

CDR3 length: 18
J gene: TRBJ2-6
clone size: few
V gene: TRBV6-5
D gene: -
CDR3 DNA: TGTGCCAGCAGTTACTCTGGTTCGGTGGGCTCTGGGGCCAACGTCCTGACTTTC
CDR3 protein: CASSYSGSVGSGANVLTF

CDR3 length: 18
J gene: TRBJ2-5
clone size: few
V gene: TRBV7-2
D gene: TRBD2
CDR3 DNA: TGTGCCAGCAGCCCCCGACTAGCGGGGGGGCCGAGGCAAGAGACCCAGTACTTC
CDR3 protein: CASSPRLAGGPRQETQYF

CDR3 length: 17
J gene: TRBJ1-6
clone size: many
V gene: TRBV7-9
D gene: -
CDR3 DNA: TGTGCCAGCAGCTTAGTGGCCTCTCCCAATCCTAGTTCACCCCTCCACTTT
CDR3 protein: CASSLVASPNPSSPLHF

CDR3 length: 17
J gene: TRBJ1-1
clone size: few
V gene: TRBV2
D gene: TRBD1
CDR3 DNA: TGTGCCAGCAGTCCTACCCACCCCGGGACAGGGGGGACTGAAGCTTTCTTT
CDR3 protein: CASSPTHPGTGGTEAFF

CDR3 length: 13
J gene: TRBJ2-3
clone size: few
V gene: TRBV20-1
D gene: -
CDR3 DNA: TGCAGTGCTAGTTGGGGCTTATTTGGTACGCAGTATTTT
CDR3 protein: CSASWGLFGTQYF

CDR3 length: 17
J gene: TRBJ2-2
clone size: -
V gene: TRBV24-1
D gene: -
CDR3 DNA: TGTGCCACCAGTGATTTTAGTGGGGGAGTAAACACCGGGGAGCTGTTTTTT
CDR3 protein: CATSDFSGGVNTGELFF

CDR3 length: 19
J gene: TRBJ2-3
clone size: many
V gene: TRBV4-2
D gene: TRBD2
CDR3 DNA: TGTGCCAGCAGCCAAGATAGGTGGGCCAGCGGGGCTAGCACAGATACGCAGTATTTT
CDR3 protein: CASSQDRWASGASTDTQYF

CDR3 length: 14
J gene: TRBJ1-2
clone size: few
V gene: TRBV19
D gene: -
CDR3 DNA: TGTGCCATTGGCCCGGGGGGGGGCAACTATGGCTACACCTTC
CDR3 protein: CAIGPGGGNYGYTF

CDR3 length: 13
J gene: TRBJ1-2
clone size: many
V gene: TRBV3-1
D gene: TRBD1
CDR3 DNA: TGTGCCAGCAGCCAGGACAGGGGGCCTGGCTACACCTTC
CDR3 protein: CASSQDRGPGYTF

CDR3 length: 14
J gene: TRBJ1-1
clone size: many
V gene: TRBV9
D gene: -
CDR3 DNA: TGTGCCAGCAGCTTCCTAACAGGAAACACTGAAGCTTTCTTT
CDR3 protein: CASSFLTGNTEAFF

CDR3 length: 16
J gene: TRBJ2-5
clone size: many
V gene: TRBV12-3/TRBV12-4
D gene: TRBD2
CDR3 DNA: TGTGCCAGCAGTTCCCAGAGAGCGGGGGGGCCAGAGACCCAGTACTTC
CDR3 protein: CASSSQRAGGPETQYF

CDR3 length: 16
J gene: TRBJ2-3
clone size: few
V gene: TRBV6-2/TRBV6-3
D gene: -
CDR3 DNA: TGTGCCAGCAGTTACGCTTCACAGTGGGAGGCGGTCACGCAGTATTTT
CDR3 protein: CASSYASQWEAVTQYF

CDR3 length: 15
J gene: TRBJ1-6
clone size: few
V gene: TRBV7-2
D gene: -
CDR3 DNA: TGTGCCAGCAGCTTAGCGGGACGGAATAATTCACCCCTCCACTTT
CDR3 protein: CASSLAGRNNSPLHF

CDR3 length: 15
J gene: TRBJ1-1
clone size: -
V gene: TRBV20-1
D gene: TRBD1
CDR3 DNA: TGCAGTGCTAGAGATCCTCAGGGGGCGGGCACTGAAGCTTTCTTT
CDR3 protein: CSARDPQGAGTEAFF

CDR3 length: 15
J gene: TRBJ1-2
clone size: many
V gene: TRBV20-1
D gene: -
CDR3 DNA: TGCAGTGCTGCCCCCCCCAGGGGAGTCTACTATGGCTACACCTTC
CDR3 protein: CSAAPPRGVYYGYTF

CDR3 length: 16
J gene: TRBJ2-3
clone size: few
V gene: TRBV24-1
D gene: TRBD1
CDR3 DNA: TGTGCCACCAGTGATTTCAGACAGGGTACTGCGGATACGCAGTATTTT
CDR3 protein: CATSDFRQGTADTQYF